The entry that follows covers one T cell receptor beta chain sequence. The target antigen is unknown. This record comes from a study of chemoradiotherapy in HPV16-positive cancers. Across the whole study: A couple of HPV16-positive patients' cells yielded candidate HPV-specific clones and common motifs.

CDR3 size: 12 residues. The ends were cut back, 3 bases at V and 7 bases at J, with 9 bases in the middle. Germline values: CDR1 LNHDA, CDR2 SQIVND (reference sequence). Findings and caveats of the study: Non-HPV-specific T cells did not expand in tumors during treatment, whereas candidate HPV-specific clones and E7-related motifs did.

Samples were taken several times over chemoradiotherapy. Method: immunoSEQ multiplex PCR; TCRdb's copy keeps in-frame clones and lacks some. The sample yields approximately 17,000 clones, roughly 89% seen once. The receptor comes from a human donor with HPV-associated anogenital cancer. This specimen was blood, taken from a patient who underwent chemoradiotherapy. This sequence joins TRBV19 and TRBJ1-1, with D unclear. CDR3 coding DNA: TGTGCCAGTAGTATTCGGCCCGATGAAGCTTTCTTT. Translating it yields CASSIRPDEAFF.